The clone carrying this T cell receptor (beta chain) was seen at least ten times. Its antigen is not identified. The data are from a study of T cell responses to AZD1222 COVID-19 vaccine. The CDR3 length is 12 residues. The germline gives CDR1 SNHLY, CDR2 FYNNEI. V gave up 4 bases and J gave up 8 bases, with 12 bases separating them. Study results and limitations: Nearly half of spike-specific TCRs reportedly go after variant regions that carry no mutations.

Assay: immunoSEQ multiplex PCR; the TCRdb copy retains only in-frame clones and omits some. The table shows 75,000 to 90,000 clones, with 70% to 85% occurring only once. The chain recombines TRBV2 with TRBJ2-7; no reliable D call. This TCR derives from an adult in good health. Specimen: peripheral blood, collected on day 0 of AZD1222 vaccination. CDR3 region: CASSVSAAKQYF. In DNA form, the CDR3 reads TGTGCCAGCAGTGTATCCGCGGCCAAGCAGTACTTC.